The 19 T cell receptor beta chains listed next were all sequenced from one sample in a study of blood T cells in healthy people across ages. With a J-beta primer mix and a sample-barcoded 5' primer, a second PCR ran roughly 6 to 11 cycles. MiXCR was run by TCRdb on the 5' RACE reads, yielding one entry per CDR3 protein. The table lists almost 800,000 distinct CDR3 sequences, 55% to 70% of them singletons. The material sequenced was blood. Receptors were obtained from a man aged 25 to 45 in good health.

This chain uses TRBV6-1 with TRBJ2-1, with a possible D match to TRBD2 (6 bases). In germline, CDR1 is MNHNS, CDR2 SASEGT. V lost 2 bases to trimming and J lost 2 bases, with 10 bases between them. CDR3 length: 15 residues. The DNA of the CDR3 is TGTGCCAGCAGTGAACCCGGCGGGACCTACAATGAGCAGTTCTTC. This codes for CASSEPGGTYNEQFF.

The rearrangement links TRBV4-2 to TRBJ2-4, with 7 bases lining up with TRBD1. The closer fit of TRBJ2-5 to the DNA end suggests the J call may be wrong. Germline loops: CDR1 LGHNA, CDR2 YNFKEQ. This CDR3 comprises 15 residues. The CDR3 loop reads CASSTNHRGVETQYF. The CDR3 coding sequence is TGTGCCAGCAGCACCAATCACAGGGGAGTGGAGACCCAGTACTTC.

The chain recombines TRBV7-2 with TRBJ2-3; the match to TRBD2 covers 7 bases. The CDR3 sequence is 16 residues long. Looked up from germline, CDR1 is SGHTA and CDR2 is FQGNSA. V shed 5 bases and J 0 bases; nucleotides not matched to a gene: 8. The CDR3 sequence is CASSPFGGSSTDTQYF. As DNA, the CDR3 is TGTGCCAGCAGCCCATTCGGCGGGAGTAGCACAGATACGCAGTATTTT.

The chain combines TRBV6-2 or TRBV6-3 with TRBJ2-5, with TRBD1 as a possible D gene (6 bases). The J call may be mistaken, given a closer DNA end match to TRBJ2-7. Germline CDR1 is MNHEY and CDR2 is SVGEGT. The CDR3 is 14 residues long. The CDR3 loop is CASSSGTTLYEQYF. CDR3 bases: TGTGCCAGCAGTTCCGGGACAACCCTTTACGAGCAGTACTTC.

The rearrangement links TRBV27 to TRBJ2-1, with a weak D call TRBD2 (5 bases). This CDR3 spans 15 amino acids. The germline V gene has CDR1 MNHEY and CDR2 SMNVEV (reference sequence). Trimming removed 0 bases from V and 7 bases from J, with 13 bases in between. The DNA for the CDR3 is TGTGCCAGCAGTTTATCTCTAGTGGGAGTGAATGAGCAGTTCTTC. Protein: CASSLSLVGVNEQFF.

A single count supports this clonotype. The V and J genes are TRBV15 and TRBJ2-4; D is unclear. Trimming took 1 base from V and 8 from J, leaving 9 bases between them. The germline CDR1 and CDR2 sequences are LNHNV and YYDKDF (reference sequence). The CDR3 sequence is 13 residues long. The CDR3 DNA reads TGTGCCACCAGCAGAGGCCCGTCCGACATTCAGTACTTC. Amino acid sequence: CATSRGPSDIQYF.

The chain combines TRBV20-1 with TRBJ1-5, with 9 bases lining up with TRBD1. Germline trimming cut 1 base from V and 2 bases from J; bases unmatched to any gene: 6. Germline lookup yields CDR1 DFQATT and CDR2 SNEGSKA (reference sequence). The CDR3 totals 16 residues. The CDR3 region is CSARAQGQGGNQPQHF. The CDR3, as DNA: TGCAGTGCTAGAGCCCAGGGACAGGGAGGCAATCAGCCCCAGCATTTT.

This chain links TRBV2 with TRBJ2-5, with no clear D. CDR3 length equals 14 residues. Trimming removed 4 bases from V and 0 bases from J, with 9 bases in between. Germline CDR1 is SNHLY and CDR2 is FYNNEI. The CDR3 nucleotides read TGTGCCAGCAGTGCAACATCGAACCAAGAGACCCAGTACTTC. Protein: CASSATSNQETQYF.

The CDR3 reads CASSTRTGSDEQYF. The CDR3, as DNA: TGTGCCAGCAGTACTCGGACAGGGAGTGACGAGCAGTACTTC. The chain recombines TRBV12-3 or TRBV12-4 with TRBJ2-7, with 8 bases fitting TRBD1. V shed 5 bases, J shed 5 bases, and the junction held 8 bases outside the gene matches. CDR3 length: 14 amino acids.

The CDR3 nucleotides read TGCAGCGTTGAGACTAGCGGGGGCCGTAAAGAGACCCAGTACTTC. This translates into CSVETSGGRKETQYF. The chain is built from TRBV29-1 and TRBJ2-5; 12 bases match TRBD2. V lost 3 bases and J lost 3; bases outside the gene matches: 5. Germline CDR1 and CDR2: SQVTM and ANQGSEA. The CDR3 covers 15 residues.

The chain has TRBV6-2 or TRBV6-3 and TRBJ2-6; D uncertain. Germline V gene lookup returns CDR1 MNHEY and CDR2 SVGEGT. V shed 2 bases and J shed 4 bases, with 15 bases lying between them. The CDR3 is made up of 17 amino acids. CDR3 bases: TGTGCCAGCAGTTACCGCCCCGCAGGCTTAGGGGCCAACGTCCTGACTTTC. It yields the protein CASSYRPAGLGANVLTF.

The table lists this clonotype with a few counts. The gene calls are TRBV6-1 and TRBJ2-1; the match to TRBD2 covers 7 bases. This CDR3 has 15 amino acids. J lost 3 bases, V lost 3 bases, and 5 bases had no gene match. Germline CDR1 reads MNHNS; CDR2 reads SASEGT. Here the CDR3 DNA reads TGTGCCAGCAGTGAGTTGCGGGAGCTCTACAATGAGCAGTTCTTC. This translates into CASSELRELYNEQFF.

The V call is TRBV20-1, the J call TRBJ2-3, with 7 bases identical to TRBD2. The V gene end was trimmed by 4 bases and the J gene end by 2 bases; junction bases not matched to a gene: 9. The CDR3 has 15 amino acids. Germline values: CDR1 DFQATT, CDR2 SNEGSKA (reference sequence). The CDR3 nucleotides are TGCAGTGCTACCCAACTAGCGTACCTCACAGATACGCAGTATTTT. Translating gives CSATQLAYLTDTQYF.

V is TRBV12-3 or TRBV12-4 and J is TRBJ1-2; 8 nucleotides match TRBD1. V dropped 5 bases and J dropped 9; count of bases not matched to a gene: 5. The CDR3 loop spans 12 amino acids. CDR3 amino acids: CASSPGQGSYTF. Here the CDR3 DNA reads TGTGCCAGCAGTCCCGGACAGGGTAGCTACACCTTC.

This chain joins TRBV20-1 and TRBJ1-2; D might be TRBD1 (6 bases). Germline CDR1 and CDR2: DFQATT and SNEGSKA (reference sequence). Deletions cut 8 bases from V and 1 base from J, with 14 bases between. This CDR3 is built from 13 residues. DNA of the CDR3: TGCAGTATAACAGGGACGAGTAACTATGGCTACACCTTC. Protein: CSITGTSNYGYTF.

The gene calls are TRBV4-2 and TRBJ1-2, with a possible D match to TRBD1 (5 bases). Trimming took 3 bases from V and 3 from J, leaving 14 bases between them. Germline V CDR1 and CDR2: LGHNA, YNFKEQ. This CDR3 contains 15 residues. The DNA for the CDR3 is TGTGCCAGCAGCCAGTCAGGGAGAAACGACTATGGCTACACCTTC. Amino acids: CASSQSGRNDYGYTF.

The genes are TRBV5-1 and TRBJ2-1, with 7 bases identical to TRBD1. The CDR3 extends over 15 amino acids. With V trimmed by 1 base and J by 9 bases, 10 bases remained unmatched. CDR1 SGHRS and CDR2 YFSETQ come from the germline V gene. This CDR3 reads CASSLRATGDGEQFF. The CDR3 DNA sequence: TGCGCCAGCAGCTTGAGGGCCACAGGGGATGGTGAGCAGTTCTTC.

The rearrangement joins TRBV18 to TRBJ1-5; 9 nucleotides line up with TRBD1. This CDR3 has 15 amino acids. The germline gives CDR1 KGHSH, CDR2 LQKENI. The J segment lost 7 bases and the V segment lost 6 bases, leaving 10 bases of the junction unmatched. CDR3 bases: TGTGCCAGCTCCCCGACAGGGGGTCAGGGACAGCCCCAGCATTTT. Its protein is CASSPTGGQGQPQHF. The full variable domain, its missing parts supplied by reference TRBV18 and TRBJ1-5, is NAGVMQNPRHLVRRRGQEARLRCSPMKGHSHVYWYRQLPEEGLKFMVYLQKENIIDESGMPKERFSAEFPKEGPSILRIQQVVRGDSAAYFCASSPTGGQGQPQHFGDGTRLSIL.

The CDR3, as DNA: TGTGCCAGCAGTCCTCAGTATAATTCACCCCTCCACTTT. Its protein product is CASSPQYNSPLHF. The chain links TRBV27 to TRBJ1-6; D not certain. V was clipped by 5 bases and J by 4 bases, with 6 bases between them. This CDR3 is built from 13 residues. Looked up from germline, CDR1 is MNHEY and CDR2 is SMNVEV (reference sequence).